A selection of T cell receptor beta chains follows, all from one sample in a study of cytomegalovirus exposure and HLA in healthy donors. Sequencing was performed with immunoSEQ multiplex PCR; in TCRdb, only in-frame clones are kept and a portion is missing. The sample includes around 130,000 clones, 80% to 90% of them seen just once. The specimen was PBMCs. The source of these receptors is a male donor in good health and CMV-seropositive. Each CDR3 is given with its conserved first and last residue. D genes are given only for firm matches. Expanded clones are given a class, and other clones once, few, many or no size at all.

abundance	v_gene	j_gene	d_gene	CDR3aa	CDR3nt
NA	TRBV10-3	TRBJ2-5	NA	CAISEPRGKETQYF	TGTGCCATCAGTGAGCCCCGGGGAAAAGAGACCCAGTACTTC
few	TRBV27	TRBJ2-4	TRBD1	CASSEPGQGAVGIQYF	TGTGCCAGCAGCGAGCCGGGACAGGGGGCGGTAGGCATTCAGTACTTC
NA	TRBV7-2	TRBJ2-4	NA	CASSSRDIQYF	TGTGCCAGCAGCTCCAGGGACATTCAGTACTTC
NA	TRBV7-2	TRBJ1-5	NA	CASSLYAQPQHF	TGTGCCAGCAGCTTATACGCGCAGCCCCAGCATTTT
NA	TRBV6-5	TRBJ1-2	NA	CASSRTGTAYGYTF	TGTGCCAGCAGTCGTACCGGTACCGCCTATGGCTACACCTTC
NA	TRBV21-1	TRBJ1-2	NA	CASSKAHRGPYGYTF	TGTGCCAGCAGCAAAGCGCACAGGGGACCCTATGGCTACACCTTC
NA	TRBV4-3	TRBJ2-1	NA	CASSQDNKRTNEQFF	TGCGCCAGCAGCCAAGATAATAAGCGGACCAATGAGCAGTTCTTC
few	TRBV18	TRBJ2-7	NA	CASSREAGYSYEQYF	TGTGCCAGCTCGAGGGAGGCAGGTTACTCCTACGAGCAGTACTTC
NA	TRBV28	TRBJ1-2	NA	CASSLITGNYGYTF	TGTGCCAGCAGTTTAATAACAGGCAACTATGGCTACACCTTC
few	TRBV19	TRBJ1-4	NA	CASSTSEKLFF	TGTGCCAGTAGTACGAGTGAAAAACTGTTTTTT
NA	TRBV30	TRBJ2-3	NA	CAWSALGPRRDTQYF	TGTGCCTGGAGTGCTTTGGGTCCTCGGAGGGATACGCAGTATTTT
once	TRBV21-1	TRBJ1-1	NA	CASSKGLVAAMNTEAFF	TGTGCCAGCAGCAAAGGATTGGTGGCGGCTATGAACACTGAAGCTTTCTTT
NA	TRBV6-5	TRBJ2-1	TRBD1	CASSLGTGPYNEQFF	TGTGCCAGCAGTTTAGGGACAGGACCCTACAATGAGCAGTTCTTC
NA	TRBV9	TRBJ2-3	NA	CASSPRAGSTDTQYF	TGTGCCAGCAGCCCGCGGGCCGGGAGCACAGATACGCAGTATTTT
NA	TRBV19	TRBJ2-7	NA	CASSIGEASYEQYF	TGTGCCAGTAGTATAGGGGAGGCCTCCTACGAGCAGTACTTC
NA	TRBV5-6	TRBJ2-1	TRBD2	CASSFSGRDRNEQFF	TGTGCCAGCAGCTTTAGCGGGAGGGATCGGAATGAGCAGTTCTTC
once	TRBV6-5	TRBJ1-2	NA	CATRRDTTYGYTF	TGTGCCACCAGACGGGACACAACCTATGGCTACACCTTC
NA	TRBV2	TRBJ1-3	NA	CASNQFSGNTIYF	TGTGCCAGCAACCAGTTCTCTGGAAACACCATATATTTT
NA	TRBV11-3	TRBJ2-1	TRBD2	CASSSPLTSGEQFF	TGTGCCAGCAGCTCGCCCCTGACTAGCGGTGAGCAGTTCTTC
once	TRBV6-5	TRBJ2-7	NA	CASSPGESYEQYF	TGTGCCAGCAGTCCGGGGGAGAGCTACGAGCAGTACTTC
NA	TRBV7-9	TRBJ2-3	NA	CASSLAPGSVVSVDTQYF	TGTGCCAGCAGCCTGGCCCCAGGGTCCGTCGTATCTGTAGATACGCAGTATTTT
NA	TRBV19	TRBJ1-2	TRBD1	CASSATGRYGYTF	TGTGCCAGTAGCGCGACAGGGAGATACGGCTACACCTTC
NA	TRBV6-5	TRBJ1-5	NA	CASSPGHHSNQPQHF	TGTGCCAGCAGCCCGGGACACCATAGCAATCAGCCCCAGCATTTT
few	TRBV7-2	TRBJ2-7	TRBD2	CASSLAGVGLAGSYEQYF	TGTGCCAGCAGCTTAGCAGGGGTTGGACTAGCGGGCTCCTACGAGCAGTACTTC
NA	TRBV7-3	TRBJ2-1	TRBD2	CASSLLPGLASNEQFF	TGTGCCAGCAGCCTACTACCGGGACTAGCCTCCAATGAGCAGTTCTTC
NA	TRBV28	TRBJ2-1	TRBD1	CAIFGGTGRHEQFF	TGTGCCATTTTTGGGGGGACAGGGAGGCATGAGCAGTTCTTC
NA	TRBV9	TRBJ2-2	TRBD2	CASSVRGDRNTGELFF	TGTGCCAGCAGCGTACGGGGGGACCGAAACACCGGGGAGCTGTTTTTT
NA	TRBV29-1	TRBJ2-3	TRBD2	CSVRLAGGPDTQYF	TGCAGCGTTAGACTAGCGGGAGGGCCAGATACGCAGTATTTT
once	TRBV6-1	TRBJ2-2	TRBD1	CASSGTGAGELFF	TGTGCCAGCAGTGGGACAGGAGCCGGGGAGCTGTTTTTT
few	TRBV10-3	TRBJ2-5	NA	CAISERGNQETQYF	TGTGCCATCAGTGAGCGGGGAAATCAAGAGACCCAGTACTTC